This T cell receptor (beta chain) was sequenced in a study of blood T cell repertoires in COVID-19. The table lists this clone with a count of one. Per the authors' pipeline: Quantification of nucleated cells was approximated via reference gene primer amplification. Sequencing was performed with immunoSEQ multiplex PCR; in TCRdb, only in-frame clones are kept and a portion is missing. The DNA was the basis for D and trimming; V, J and clone size are from that table. The data contain tens of thousands of clones, over 80% of them seen just once; the ten biggest clones take up 4.7%. Germline V gene sequence: CDR1 SGHAT, CDR2 FQNNGV. The ends were cut back, 4 bases at V and 5 bases at J, with 17 bases in the middle. This CDR3 contains 15 residues.

This chain connects TRBV11-2 to TRBJ2-5; tentatively, D is TRBD1 (5 bases). Material for sequencing was peripheral blood. The receptor's source is a human donor in a cohort sampled during active COVID-19. In DNA form, the CDR3 reads TGTGCCAGCAGCTCTTCATTTTACCGACAGGAGACCCAGTACTTC. Encoded protein: CASSSSFYRQETQYF.